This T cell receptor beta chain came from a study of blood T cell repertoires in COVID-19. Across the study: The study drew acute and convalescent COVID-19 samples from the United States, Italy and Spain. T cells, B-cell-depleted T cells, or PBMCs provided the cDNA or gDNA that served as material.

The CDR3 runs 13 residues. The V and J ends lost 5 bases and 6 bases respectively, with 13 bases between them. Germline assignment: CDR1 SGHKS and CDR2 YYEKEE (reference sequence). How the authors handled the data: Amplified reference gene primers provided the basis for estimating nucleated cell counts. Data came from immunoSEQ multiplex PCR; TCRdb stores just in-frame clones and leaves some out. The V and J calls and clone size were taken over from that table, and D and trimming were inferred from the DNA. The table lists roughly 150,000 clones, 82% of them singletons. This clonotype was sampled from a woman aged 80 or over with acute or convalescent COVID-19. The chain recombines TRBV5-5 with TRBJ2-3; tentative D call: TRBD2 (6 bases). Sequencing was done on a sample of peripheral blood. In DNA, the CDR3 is TGTGCCAGCAGGGAGGGGAGCCAGGATACGCAGTATTTT. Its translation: CASREGSQDTQYF.